The clone carrying this T cell receptor beta chain has only one observation. Its antigen is undetermined. With each sample, at least 5.5 micrograms of total RNA were extracted. These data belong to a study of blood T cells in healthy people across ages. General study findings and limits: Researchers said unsorted PBMCs prevented a conclusive naive versus antigen-experienced comparison. The study found TCR beta diversity correlated strongly with naive T cell percentage.

After removal of 7 bases from V and 5 bases from J, the junction contained 11 bases not matched to a gene. This CDR3 is 15 amino acids long. Germline V gene data show CDR1 as SNHLY and CDR2 as FYNNEI. Using a J-beta primer mix together with a sample-barcoded 5' primer, a second PCR was run for roughly 6 to 12 cycles. In TCRdb, the 5' RACE reads were re-called with MiXCR into one record per CDR3 protein. In the table there are about a million distinct CDR3 sequences, 48% of which are singletons. The clonotype was recovered from a man younger than 45 in good health. Input material: blood. This chain joins TRBV2 and TRBJ1-5; 7 bases fit TRBD1. The CDR3 loop reads CASNPPQGGDQPQHF. The CDR3 bases are TGTGCCAGCAACCCACCCCAGGGGGGAGATCAGCCCCAGCATTTT.